Each of the 26 T cell receptor beta chains below was sequenced from the same sample in a study of blood T cells in healthy people across ages. A sample-barcoded 5' primer and a J-beta primer mix were used in a second PCR of roughly 6 to 11 cycles. TCRdb passed the 5' RACE reads through MiXCR, listing each CDR3 protein once. The sample records about 970,000 distinct CDR3 sequences, around 54% being singletons. Sequenced material: blood. The receptor source for this set is an older woman in good health.

The V call is TRBV20-1, the J call TRBJ2-1, with 7 bases that match TRBD2. Germline V gene lookup returns CDR1 DFQATT and CDR2 SNEGSKA (reference sequence). With V trimmed by 4 bases and J by 3 bases, 12 bases remained unmatched. The CDR3 consists of 16 residues. DNA of the CDR3: TGCAGTGCTATGTCAGTAGTGGGAGGGATCTACAATGAGCAGTTCTTC. Translation: CSAMSVVGGIYNEQFF.

The chain employs TRBV29-1 and TRBJ2-2; D possibly matches TRBD1 or TRBD2 (5 bases each). Trimming took off 4 bases at V and 1 base at J, with 22 bases between the two ends. The CDR3 contains 18 residues. Per germline, CDR1 SQVTM and CDR2 ANQGSEA. CDR3 nucleotides: TGCAGCGTTGGCCGCCGCTCCGGGACCGACCTGAACACCGGGGAGCTGTTTTTT. Encoded protein: CSVGRRSGTDLNTGELFF.

V usage is TRBV5-1 and J usage is TRBJ1-2; unclear D gene. V was pared by 7 bases and J by 7 bases, with 20 bases between. CDR1 and CDR2 (germline): SGHRS, YFSETQ. The CDR3 covers 14 residues. This CDR3 is CASHRPGEVIGYTF. The CDR3 nucleotides are TGCGCCAGCCACCGCCCGGGAGAAGTAATTGGCTACACCTTC.

This chain joins TRBV29-1 and TRBJ2-7, with TRBD1 matching over 8 bases. With V trimmed by 1 base and J by 4 bases, 12 bases remained unmatched. From germline, CDR1 is SQVTM and CDR2 ANQGSEA. This CDR3 region has 16 residues. In DNA form, the CDR3 reads TGCAGCGTTGAAGTCTCGTGGACAGGGCTCCGGTACGAGCAGTACTTC. Its translation is CSVEVSWTGLRYEQYF.

The chain recombines TRBV4-1 with TRBJ2-7; 11 nucleotides agree with TRBD2. The CDR3 runs 16 residues. Germline assignment: CDR1 MGHRA and CDR2 YSYEKL. The V and J ends lost 4 bases and 1 base, in that order; junction bases with no gene match: 6. Here the CDR3 reads CASSLGGLAVSYEQYF. CDR3 in DNA: TGCGCCAGCAGCCTCGGGGGACTAGCGGTGTCCTACGAGCAGTACTTC.

The chain joins TRBV6-1 to TRBJ1-5; no clear D gene. Germline V gives CDR1 MNHNS, CDR2 SASEGT. The CDR3 runs 14 residues. Trimming pared 6 bases from V and 7 bases from J, leaving 16 bases between. The CDR3 bases are TGTGCCAGCAGAGAGTGGACCGATCCCCAGCCCCAGCATTTT. Its translation: CASREWTDPQPQHF.

This chain connects TRBV29-1 to TRBJ2-7, with D hard to call. V lost 4 bases and J lost 0, with 13 bases in between. Germline V gene lookup returns CDR1 SQVTM and CDR2 ANQGSEA. The CDR3 covers 14 residues. CDR3 in DNA: TGCAGCGTTGTAAGGCAGATAAGCTCCTACGAGCAGTACTTC. This translates into CSVVRQISSYEQYF.

This chain connects TRBV28 to TRBJ1-5; a weak D match, TRBD1 (5 bases). CDR3 size: 14 residues. Per germline, CDR1 MDHEN and CDR2 SYDVKM. Trimming took 6 bases from V and 5 from J, leaving 14 bases between them. The CDR3 DNA is TGTGCCAGCAGGGGACGGGGGGGAGATCAGCCCCAGCATTTT. As protein: CASRGRGGDQPQHF.

The chain joins TRBV4-3 to TRBJ2-6; D not certain. With 1 base removed from V and 3 bases from J, the gap between germline ends came to 13 bases. The CDR3 contains 17 residues. Per germline, CDR1 LGHNA and CDR2 YSLEER. The CDR3 here is CASSQALSDSGANVLTF. Written as DNA, the CDR3 is TGCGCCAGCAGCCAAGCCCTAAGCGATAGTGGGGCCAACGTCCTGACTTTC.

The chain joins TRBV7-3 to TRBJ2-7, with D perhaps TRBD2 (5 bases). V shed 5 bases and J shed 7 bases, with 15 bases lying between them. The CDR3 spans 13 residues. Per germline, CDR1 SGHTA and CDR2 FQGTGA. The CDR3 nucleotides read TGTGCCAGCAGCCAAGGAGGCGGCAATGAGCAGTACTTC. Translation gives CASSQGGGNEQYF.

This clonotype was seen a handful of times. V and J are TRBV28 and TRBJ2-7, with a possible D match to TRBD1 (6 bases). The CDR3 spans 13 residues. Per the germline V gene, CDR1 is MDHEN and CDR2 is SYDVKM. V was cut by 8 bases and J by 4 bases, with 15 bases left in between. Written as DNA, the CDR3 is TGTGCCAGCCGATACACAGGGTCTTACGAGCAGTACTTC. This codes for CASRYTGSYEQYF.

This rearrangement joins TRBV20-1 to TRBJ2-5, with a tentative D call TRBD1 (5 bases). Germline-derived CDR1 and CDR2 are DFQATT and SNEGSKA (reference sequence). Trimming stripped 2 bases from V and 4 bases from J, with 14 bases between. This CDR3 has 14 residues. In DNA, the CDR3 is TGCAGTGCTAGACAAGACAGCCTACGAGAGACCCAGTACTTC. It encodes CSARQDSLRETQYF.

The chain uses TRBV2 and TRBJ2-5, with 11 bases matching TRBD2. The J call may be in error: the DNA end matches TRBJ2-7 better. The germline CDR1 and CDR2 sequences are SNHLY and FYNNEI. This CDR3 is built from 15 residues. CDR3 bases: TGTGCCAGCAGTGTAATGACTAGCGGGGTGGACGAGCAGTACTTC. Translating it yields CASSVMTSGVDEQYF.

This clonotype was detected many times. One end of the junction fails to match germline, which may point to a read error. The gene calls are TRBV5-1 and TRBJ2-3; D gene ambiguous. CDR1 SGHRS and CDR2 YFSETQ come from the germline V gene. The CDR3 sequence is 12 residues long. The CDR3 coding sequence is TGTGCCAGCAGCCTTCACACAGATACGCAGTATTTT. This sequence encodes CASSLHTDTQYF.

The chain has TRBV7-3 and TRBJ2-7, with 7 bases aligning to TRBD2. The CDR3 sequence is 15 residues long. V was pared by 5 bases and J by 4 bases, with 11 bases of the junction left unmatched. Germline-derived CDR1 and CDR2 are SGHTA and FQGTGA. The CDR3 DNA sequence: TGTGCCAGCAGCCTCACAGCGGGGCCCTCTTACGAGCAGTACTTC. Translation gives CASSLTAGPSYEQYF.

The V gene is TRBV7-2, the J gene TRBJ2-3, with no clear D. Germline-derived CDR1 and CDR2 are SGHTA and FQGNSA. The CDR3 is 16 amino acids. V was cut by 6 bases and J by 0 bases, with 16 bases left in between. CDR3 amino acids: CASRDGRTISTDTQYF. The CDR3 DNA sequence: TGTGCCAGCAGAGACGGACGGACCATTAGCACAGATACGCAGTATTTT.

This chain uses TRBV20-1 with TRBJ2-7; TRBD2 is a possible D gene (5 bases). TRBJ2-5 explains the end of the DNA better; the J call may be wrong. Germline assignment: CDR1 DFQATT and CDR2 SNEGSKA (reference sequence). This CDR3 contains 15 residues. The CDR3 here is CSATPSWEQWETQYF. The CDR3 DNA is TGCAGTGCTACACCGTCTTGGGAGCAATGGGAGACCCAGTACTTC.

The CDR3 protein is CASSTRGLGSEQYF. The DNA for the CDR3 is TGTGCCAGCAGCACCAGGGGGCTCGGGTCGGAGCAGTACTTC. The V call is TRBV7-8, the J call TRBJ2-7; 8 nucleotides align to TRBD1. The CDR3 is 14 amino acids. V gave up 5 bases and J gave up 7 bases; unmatched junction bases: 10. Germline assignment: CDR1 SGHVS and CDR2 FQNEAQ.

The gene calls are TRBV7-2 and TRBJ2-1, with TRBD2 identical over 7 bases. CDR1 SGHTA and CDR2 FQGNSA come from the germline V gene. There are 15 residues in the CDR3. The V segment lost 8 bases and the J segment 6 bases; nucleotides outside the gene matches: 13. The CDR3 sequence is CASHRGLGSGNEQFF. CDR3 coding DNA: TGTGCCAGCCACCGAGGACTAGGTAGCGGCAATGAGCAGTTCTTC.

The chain links TRBV20-1 to TRBJ1-2; 8 bases map to TRBD1. V trimming: 2 bases; J trimming: 5 bases; junction bases outside the gene matches: 7. The CDR3 totals 14 residues. Per germline, CDR1 DFQATT and CDR2 SNEGSKA (reference sequence). The CDR3, as DNA: TGCAGTGCTAGAAGGACAGGGCTAGGATATGGCTACACCTTC. It specifies CSARRTGLGYGYTF.

This clonotype was detected once. This chain connects TRBV7-9 to TRBJ1-2, with D hard to call. CDR3 length equals 12 residues. Trimming took off 3 bases at V and 6 bases at J, with 8 bases between the two ends. Germline assignment: CDR1 SEHNR and CDR2 FQNEAQ (reference sequence). The CDR3 region is CASSFRPHGYTF. The DNA for the CDR3 is TGTGCCAGCAGCTTCCGTCCACATGGCTACACCTTC.

This clonotype was seen many times. The chain is built from TRBV7-2 and TRBJ2-1; 11 bases fit TRBD2. J lost 0 bases, V lost 4 bases, and 8 bases had no gene match. This CDR3 spans 18 amino acids. Germline loops: CDR1 SGHTA, CDR2 FQGNSA. CDR3 bases: TGTGCCAGCAGCTCCGGGACTAGCGGAGACTACTCCTACAATGAGCAGTTCTTC. Translation gives CASSSGTSGDYSYNEQFF.

This clonotype was picked up a small number of times. The V gene is TRBV28, the J gene TRBJ2-3; 7 bases fit TRBD1. The CDR3 is 15 amino acids. Germline assignment: CDR1 MDHEN and CDR2 SYDVKM. J was trimmed by 6 bases and V by 6 bases; bases with no gene match: 12. CDR3 sequence (DNA): TGTGCCAGCAGGAATCCGGGACAGCCGGTGGATACGCAGTATTTT. Its translation is CASRNPGQPVDTQYF.

This clonotype was counted a few times. This rearrangement joins TRBV3-1 to TRBJ2-7; the D is unclear. V was pared by 0 bases and J by 2 bases, with 5 bases between. Germline lookup yields CDR1 LGHDT and CDR2 YNNKEL (reference sequence). The CDR3 covers 13 residues. CDR3 protein: CASSQDSTYEQYF. CDR3 sequence (DNA): TGTGCCAGCAGCCAAGACAGCACCTACGAGCAGTACTTC.

The chain has TRBV7-2 and TRBJ1-1, with unresolved D. CDR3 length: 12 amino acids. The germline CDR1 and CDR2 sequences are SGHTA and FQGNSA. Between the trimmed V and J ends, which lost 5 bases and 10 bases, there was a span of 14 bases. This CDR3 is CASSTSGRRAFF. CDR3 sequence (DNA): TGTGCCAGCAGCACGAGTGGGCGGAGAGCTTTCTTT.

The table lists this clonotype with a few counts. This rearrangement joins TRBV5-8 to TRBJ2-5, with D perhaps matching TRBD1 or TRBD2 (5 bases each). Germline loops: CDR1 SGHTS, CDR2 YDEGEE. V lost 2 bases to trimming and J lost 0 bases, with 8 bases between them. This CDR3 has 14 residues. The CDR3 sequence is CASSFGTNQETQYF. The CDR3 nucleotides are TGTGCCAGCAGCTTTGGGACGAACCAAGAGACCCAGTACTTC.